Sequencing of this T cell receptor (beta chain) was carried out in a study of blood T cell repertoires in COVID-19. Study in general: PBMCs, B-cell-depleted T cells, or T cells were the source of the cDNA or gDNA that made up the material.

TCRdb's copy holds only in-frame clones and misses some; the assay was immunoSEQ multiplex PCR. The data hold about 81,000 clones, with 70% to 85% observed a single time. The CDR3 is made up of 12 amino acids. V dropped 3 bases and J dropped 9 bases, with 9 bases sitting between them. Sequencing was done on a sample of peripheral blood. The chain employs TRBV12-3 or TRBV12-4 and TRBJ1-3; D is undetermined. The receptor's source is a human donor in a cohort sampled during active COVID-19. CDR3 loop: CASSLVGGTIYF. The CDR3 DNA reads as TGTGCCAGCAGTTTGGTAGGAGGCACCATATATTTT.